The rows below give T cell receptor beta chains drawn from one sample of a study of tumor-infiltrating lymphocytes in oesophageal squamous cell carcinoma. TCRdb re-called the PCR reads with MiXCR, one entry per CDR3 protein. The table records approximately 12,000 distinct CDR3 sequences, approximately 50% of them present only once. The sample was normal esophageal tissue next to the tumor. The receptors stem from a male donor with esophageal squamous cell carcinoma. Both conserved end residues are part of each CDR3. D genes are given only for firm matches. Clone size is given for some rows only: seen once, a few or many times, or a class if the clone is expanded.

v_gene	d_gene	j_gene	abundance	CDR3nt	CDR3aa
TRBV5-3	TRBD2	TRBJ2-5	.	TGTACCAGCACTAGCGGTGGGTCCCGGAATGAGCAGTACTTC	CTSTSGGSRNEQYF
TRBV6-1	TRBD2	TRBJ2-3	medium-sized	TGTGCCAGCAGTTCCCCGGGGGGGCTTACGCAGTATTTT	CASSSPGGLTQYF
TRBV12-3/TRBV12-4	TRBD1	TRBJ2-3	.	TGTGCCAGCAGTTTGGGACAGGGGGCTATAATTGACACAGATACGCAGTATTTT	CASSLGQGAIIDTDTQYF
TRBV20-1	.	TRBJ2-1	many	TGCAGTGCCCTGATCTCGGGACGCTCCTACGAGCAGTTCTTC	CSALISGRSYEQFF
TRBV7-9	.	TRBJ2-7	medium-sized	TGTGCCAGCAGCTCAGCGGGTATCTCCTACGAGCAGTACTTC	CASSSAGISYEQYF
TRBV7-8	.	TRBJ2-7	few	TGTGCCAGCAGCCTAACCGGGTTCCACGAGCAGTACTTC	CASSLTGFHEQYF
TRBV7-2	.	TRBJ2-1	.	TGTGCCAGCAGCCGCGGAAATTCAGGGGATGAGCAGTTCTTC	CASSRGNSGDEQFF
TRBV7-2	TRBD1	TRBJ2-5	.	TGTGCCAGCAGCTCCAATACAGGGGGAGGTAAGTACTTC	CASSSNTGGGKYF
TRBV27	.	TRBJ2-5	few	TGTGCCAGCAGTTTTCTCGGAACAGGACCAGGGGAGACCCAGTACTTC	CASSFLGTGPGETQYF
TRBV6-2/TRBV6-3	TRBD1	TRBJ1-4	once	TGTGCCAGCCGCCGGGACAGGGGGCAAGAAAAACTGTTTTTT	CASRRDRGQEKLFF
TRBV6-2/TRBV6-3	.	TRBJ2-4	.	TGTGCCGTGGGGACAATCCAGTACTTC	CAVGTIQYF
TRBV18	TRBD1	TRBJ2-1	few	TGTGCCAGCTCACTAGGGACAGGGTTTCCGTATGAGCAGTTCTTC	CASSLGTGFPYEQFF
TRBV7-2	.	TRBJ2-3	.	TGTGCCAGCAGCTTAACCGGAGCGAGCACAGATACGCAGTATTTT	CASSLTGASTDTQYF
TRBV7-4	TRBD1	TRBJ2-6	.	TGTGCCAGCAGCCCCCGACAGGGAAGCTCTGGGGCCAACGTCCTGACTTTC	CASSPRQGSSGANVLTF
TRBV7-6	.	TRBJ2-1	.	TGTGCCAGCAGCCAACTAACTAGCCAATTCTCCTACAATGAGCAGTTCTTC	CASSQLTSQFSYNEQFF
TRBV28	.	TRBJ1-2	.	TGTGCCAGCAGTTTGTGGCAGGGAATTAACTATGGCTACACCTTC	CASSLWQGINYGYTF
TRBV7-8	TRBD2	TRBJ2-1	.	TGTGCCAGCAGCGCCCCCGGGACTAGCGGGAGGTACTCCTACAATGAGCAGTTCTTC	CASSAPGTSGRYSYNEQFF
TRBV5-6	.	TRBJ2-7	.	TGTGCCAGCAGCTTGGATTTTCAAAACTACGAGCAGTACTTC	CASSLDFQNYEQYF
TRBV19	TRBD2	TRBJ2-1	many	TGTGCCACCAGGGATGGCGGGACTAGCGGGTTTAGTTATGAGCAGTTCTTC	CATRDGGTSGFSYEQFF
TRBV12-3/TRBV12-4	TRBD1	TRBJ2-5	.	TGTGCCAGCAGTTTAGCGTTGGGACAGGGTCAAGAGACCCAGTACTTC	CASSLALGQGQETQYF
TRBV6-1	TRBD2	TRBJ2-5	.	TGTGCCAGCACCCAGAGAGGACTAGCGGGAGAGACCCAGTACTTC	CASTQRGLAGETQYF
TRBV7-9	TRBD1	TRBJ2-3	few	TGTGCCAGCAGCTTAATACAGGGGGGTCGGACAGATACGCAGTATTTT	CASSLIQGGRTDTQYF
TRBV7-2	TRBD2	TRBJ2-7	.	TGTGCCAGCAGCCCAGCCCCTAGCGGGATGGGTGAGCAGTACTTC	CASSPAPSGMGEQYF
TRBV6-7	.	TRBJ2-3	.	TGTGCCAGCAGTCGCCCCCAGGGACCCCACCTCACAGATACGCAGTATTTT	CASSRPQGPHLTDTQYF
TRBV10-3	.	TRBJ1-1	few	TGTGCCATCAGTGAGGTTATAAGGGCCGTCCCCACCGAAGCTTTCTTT	CAISEVIRAVPTEAFF
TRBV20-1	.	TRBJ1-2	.	TGCAGTGCCCGAGGTCCCTCAAACTATGGCTACACCTTC	CSARGPSNYGYTF